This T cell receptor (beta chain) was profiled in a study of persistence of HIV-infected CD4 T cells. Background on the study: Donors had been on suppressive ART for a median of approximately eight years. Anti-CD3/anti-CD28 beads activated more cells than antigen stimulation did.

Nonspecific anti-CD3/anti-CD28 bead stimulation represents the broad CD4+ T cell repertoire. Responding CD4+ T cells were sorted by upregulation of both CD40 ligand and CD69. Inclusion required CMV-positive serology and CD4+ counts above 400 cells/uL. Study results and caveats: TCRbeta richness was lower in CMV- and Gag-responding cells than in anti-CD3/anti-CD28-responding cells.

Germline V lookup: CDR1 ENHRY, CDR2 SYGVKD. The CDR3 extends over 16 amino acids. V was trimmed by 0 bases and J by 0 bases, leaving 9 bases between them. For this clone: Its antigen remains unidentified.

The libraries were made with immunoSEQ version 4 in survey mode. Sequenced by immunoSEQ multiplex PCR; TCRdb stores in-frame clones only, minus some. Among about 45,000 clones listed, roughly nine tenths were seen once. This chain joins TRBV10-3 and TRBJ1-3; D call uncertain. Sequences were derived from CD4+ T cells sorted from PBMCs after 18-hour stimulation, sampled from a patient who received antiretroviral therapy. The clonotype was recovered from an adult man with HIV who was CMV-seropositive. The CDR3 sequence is CAISESRRGSGNTIYF. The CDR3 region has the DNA TGTGCCATCAGTGAGTCGCGACGGGGCTCTGGAAACACCATATATTTT.